The 27 T cell receptor beta chains below come from one sample, sequenced in a study of spatial heterogeneity in lung cancer. Study conclusions and caveats: Expanded alpha and beta TCR counts within tumors tracked tumor mutation counts.

TCRdb fed the 5' RACE reads into MiXCR, producing one record per CDR3 protein. The sample carries thousands of distinct CDR3 sequences, roughly an eighth recorded once. These receptors lack a known antigen. As to time point: sample taken at primary tumor resection. The input for sequencing was lung tumor tissue, taken at surgery. All receptors come from a male donor with early-stage non-small cell lung cancer.

This clonotype rates as medium-sized. This chain links TRBV12-3 or TRBV12-4 with TRBJ1-1, with no clear D. The ends were cut back, 5 bases at V and 4 bases at J, with 14 bases in the middle. The CDR3 loop spans 14 amino acids. CDR3 loop: CASSALRGATEAFF. For the CDR3, the DNA is TGTGCCAGCAGTGCCCTCCGAGGAGCCACTGAAGCTTTCTTT.

This clonotype appeared many times. This rearrangement joins TRBV28 to TRBJ2-3, with 13 bases identical to TRBD2. Germline CDR1 reads MDHEN; CDR2 reads SYDVKM. The CDR3 totals 15 residues. Germline trimming cut 5 bases from V and 4 bases from J; bases unmatched to any gene: 3. In nucleotides, the CDR3 is TGTGCCAGCAGTCGACTAGCGGGAGGTGCAGATACGCAGTATTTT. This encodes CASSRLAGGADTQYF.

This clonotype is labeled as medium-sized. The rearrangement joins TRBV29-1 to TRBJ2-7; 9 nucleotides match TRBD2. The CDR3 consists of 17 residues. Germline trimming cut 0 bases from V and 3 bases from J; bases unmatched to any gene: 12. The germline gives CDR1 SQVTM, CDR2 ANQGSEA. The CDR3: CSVEDEVAGVRLYEQYF. CDR3 coding DNA: TGCAGCGTTGAAGATGAGGTAGCGGGAGTACGACTCTACGAGCAGTACTTC.

This clonotype is medium-sized. The chain links TRBV4-1 to TRBJ2-1, with 7 bases matching TRBD2. V shed 0 bases, J shed 7 bases, and the junction held 9 bases outside the gene matches. Germline CDR1 and CDR2: MGHRA and YSYEKL. The CDR3 runs to 16 residues. CDR3 in DNA: TGCGCCAGCAGCCAAGATCGGGCGGGAGTGTTTAATGAGCAGTTCTTC. Protein product: CASSQDRAGVFNEQFF.

This clonotype appeared many times. The chain uses TRBV11-3 and TRBJ2-7; 10 bases map to TRBD2. CDR3 size: 14 residues. Germline V gene lookup returns CDR1 SGHNT and CDR2 YENEEA. The trim removed 5 bases at V and 0 bases at J, leaving 1 base unmatched. This CDR3 is CASSRTSGSYEQYF. The CDR3 bases are TGTGCCAGCAGCCGGACTAGCGGCTCCTACGAGCAGTACTTC.

This clonotype was detected ten times or more. The V and J genes are TRBV12-3 or TRBV12-4 and TRBJ1-2; D possibly corresponds to TRBD1 (6 bases). The V gene lost 3 bases and the J gene lost 2 bases, with 13 bases spanning the gap. This CDR3 spans 15 amino acids. This chain's CDR3 is CASSFLYGGNYGYTF. The CDR3 nucleotides are TGTGCCAGCAGTTTCCTCTATGGGGGCAACTATGGCTACACCTTC.

In this sample, this clonotype turned up many times. The chain joins TRBV10-2 to TRBJ2-1; TRBD2 agrees at 11 bases. Germline V CDR1 and CDR2: WSHSY, SAAADI. V was clipped by 8 bases and J by 10 bases; unmatched bases: 16. The CDR3 length is 16 residues. DNA for the CDR3: TGCGCCAGCTTTTCCGGTGGGCTAGCGGGGGGAGGAGAGCAGTTCTTC. This encodes CASFSGGLAGGGEQFF.

This clonotype was recorded a few times. The chain uses TRBV7-9 and TRBJ1-5; TRBD1 is a possible D gene (5 bases). The CDR3 is 18 amino acids. Trimming pared 2 bases from V and 0 bases from J, leaving 17 bases between. Germline CDR1 reads SEHNR; CDR2 reads FQNEAQ (reference sequence). CDR3 coding DNA: TGTGCCAGCAGCTTATTCGACAGCCCGGCATATAGCAATCAGCCCCAGCATTTT. This sequence encodes CASSLFDSPAYSNQPQHF.

This clonotype occurred many times. The chain employs TRBV11-2 and TRBJ2-7; the D gene is possibly TRBD1 (6 bases). The V end was cut by 0 bases, the J end by 3 bases, with 12 bases between. CDR1 is SGHAT and CDR2 is FQNNGV in the germline V gene. The CDR3 has 15 amino acids. The CDR3 is CASSLEQGALYEQYF. DNA of the CDR3: TGTGCCAGCAGCTTAGAACAGGGAGCCCTCTACGAGCAGTACTTC. Looking up the rest from reference TRBV11-2 and TRBJ2-7 gives the full variable domain: EAGVAQSPRYKIIEKRQSVAFWCNPISGHATLYWYQQILGQGPKLLIQFQNNGVVDDSQLPKDRFSAERLKGVDSTLKIQPAKLEDSAVYLCASSLEQGALYEQYFGPGTRLTVT.

In its sample, this clonotype was seen many times. This rearrangement joins TRBV27 to TRBJ2-1; 13 bases match TRBD2. J gave up 7 bases and V 6 bases, and 9 bases lay outside the gene matches. The CDR3 sequence is 16 residues long. Germline assignment: CDR1 MNHEY and CDR2 SMNVEV (reference sequence). The CDR3 here is CASSPELAGGRNEQFF. DNA for the CDR3: TGTGCCAGCAGCCCAGAACTAGCGGGAGGGCGGAATGAGCAGTTCTTC.

This clonotype appeared many times. The rearrangement joins TRBV6-1 to TRBJ1-6, with D unclear. CDR1 MNHNS and CDR2 SASEGT come from the germline V gene. V lost 2 bases, J lost 8 bases, and 7 bases lay in between. This CDR3 region has 13 residues. The CDR3 DNA is TGTGCCAGCAGTGAACTTTATGATTCACCCCTCCACTTT. It specifies CASSELYDSPLHF.

The gene calls are TRBV5-1 and TRBJ2-3; D assignment may be TRBD1 or TRBD2 (5 bases each). Trimming left V 3 bases short and J 1 base short, with 12 bases between. The CDR3 totals 15 residues. CDR1 and CDR2 (germline): SGHRS, YFSETQ. The CDR3 here is CASSSGRGGTDTQYF. The CDR3 DNA follows: TGCGCCAGCAGCTCGGGGCGAGGGGGCACAGATACGCAGTATTTT.

This clonotype was recorded many times. This sequence joins TRBV7-2 and TRBJ2-7, with D possibly being TRBD2 (7 bases). V lost 0 bases to trimming and J lost 7 bases, with 16 bases between them. The CDR3 runs to 15 residues. Germline CDR1 reads SGHTA; CDR2 reads FQGNSA. CDR3 loop: CASSLARGRVGEQYF. Here the CDR3 DNA reads TGTGCCAGCAGCTTAGCGAGGGGGAGGGTTGGAGAGCAGTACTTC.

This clonotype has a count of ten or more. The rearrangement joins TRBV7-8 to TRBJ2-7; D unresolved. This CDR3 region has 14 residues. Germline V gene lookup returns CDR1 SGHVS and CDR2 FQNEAQ. V lost 5 bases to trimming and J lost 3 bases, with 14 bases between them. This chain's CDR3 is CASSPLRNLYEQYF. The CDR3 nucleotides are TGTGCCAGCAGCCCATTGAGGAACCTCTACGAGCAGTACTTC.

The table lists this clonotype with many counts. The V and J genes are TRBV2 and TRBJ2-3; possibly TRBD2 for D (6 bases). Germline CDR1 and CDR2: SNHLY and FYNNEI. CDR3 length: 14 amino acids. The ends were cut back, 6 bases at V and 3 bases at J, with 13 bases in the middle. The CDR3 DNA reads as TGTGCCAGCAGAGAGTTGGCGGGAACAGATACGCAGTATTTT. It specifies CASRELAGTDTQYF.

This clonotype was recorded at least ten times. This sequence joins TRBV29-1 and TRBJ1-1, with D hard to call. V dropped 4 bases and J dropped 6 bases, with 18 bases sitting between them. The germline V gene encodes CDR1 SQVTM and CDR2 ANQGSEA. The CDR3 runs 14 residues. The CDR3 DNA reads as TGCAGCGTTGTCGCCCGGGAAGTCTTCTCTGAAGCTTTCTTT. Amino acids: CSVVAREVFSEAFF.

This clonotype has at least ten counts. The rearrangement links TRBV9 to TRBJ2-2; 16 bases are shared with TRBD2. Germline CDR1 SGDLS, CDR2 YYNGEE. The CDR3 consists of 17 residues. The ends lost 4 bases at V and 4 bases at J; junction bases unmatched: 4. The CDR3: CASSPGLAGGSTGELFF. The CDR3 DNA reads as TGTGCCAGCAGCCCGGGACTAGCGGGAGGGAGCACCGGGGAGCTGTTTTTT.

This clonotype was counted many times. V is TRBV4-1 and J is TRBJ1-5; D not resolved. V lost 2 bases and J 5 bases, leaving 13 bases between the germline ends. The CDR3 is made up of 15 amino acids. Germline-derived CDR1 and CDR2 are MGHRA and YSYEKL. CDR3 DNA: TGCGCCAGCAGCCAATCATTCAGATTCGATCAGCCCCAGCATTTT. Protein product: CASSQSFRFDQPQHF.

This clonotype rates as medium-sized. CDR3 in amino acids: CSARVGASGRAGEQFF. For the CDR3, the DNA is TGCAGTGCTAGAGTGGGTGCTAGCGGGAGGGCCGGTGAGCAGTTCTTC. The chain uses TRBV20-1 and TRBJ2-1; 12 nucleotides line up with TRBD2. V was pared by 1 base and J by 9 bases, with 10 bases of the junction left unmatched. Germline loops: CDR1 DFQATT, CDR2 SNEGSKA (reference sequence). The CDR3 is 16 amino acids.

This clonotype occurred many times. V gene TRBV7-2 combines with J gene TRBJ1-2, with a possible D match to TRBD1 (5 bases). This CDR3 has 15 amino acids. Germline CDR1 is SGHTA and CDR2 is FQGNSA. V was trimmed by 5 bases and J by 2 bases, leaving 15 bases between them. CDR3 bases: TGTGCCAGCAGCCCCCGGGACCTGCTCAACTATGGCTACACCTTC. Its protein is CASSPRDLLNYGYTF.

This clonotype was seen repeatedly, ten times or more. The V gene is TRBV3-1, the J gene TRBJ2-1, with a tentative D call TRBD2 (5 bases). V lost 5 bases and J lost 6, with 8 bases in between. CDR3 length equals 12 residues. Germline V gene sequence: CDR1 LGHDT, CDR2 YNNKEL (reference sequence). The CDR3 coding sequence is TGTGCCAGCAGCAGGACTGCCAATGAGCAGTTCTTC. Translating it yields CASSRTANEQFF.

This clonotype was found many times. V usage is TRBV2 and J usage is TRBJ2-1; TRBD1 matches at 7 bases. CDR1 and CDR2 from the germline V gene are SNHLY and FYNNEI. The V gene end was trimmed by 8 bases and the J gene end by 9 bases; junction bases not matched to a gene: 16. The CDR3 runs 15 residues. CDR3 region: CASGIRQGESGEQFF. As DNA, the CDR3 is TGTGCCAGCGGAATCCGACAGGGCGAGTCTGGTGAGCAGTTCTTC. The complete variable domain, with remaining parts taken from reference TRBV2 and TRBJ2-1, reads EPEVTQTPSHQVTQMGQEVILRCVPISNHLYFYWYRQILGQKVEFLVSFYNNEISEKSEIFDDQFSVERPDGSNFTLKIRSTKLEDSAMYFCASGIRQGESGEQFFGPGTRLTVL.

In its sample, this clonotype ranks as medium-sized. V and J are TRBV20-1 and TRBJ1-1; the match to TRBD1 covers 10 bases. CDR3 length: 13 amino acids. V lost 6 bases to trimming and J lost 5 bases; unmatched junction nucleotides: 6. Germline CDR1 DFQATT, CDR2 SNEGSKA (reference sequence). DNA of the CDR3: TGCAGTGCCCCTGGACAGGGGGGGACTGAAGCTTTCTTT. Amino acid sequence: CSAPGQGGTEAFF.

CDR3 protein: CASSYGQSGTEAFF. The CDR3 region has the DNA TGTGCCAGCAGTTACGGGCAATCGGGCACTGAAGCTTTCTTT. This chain connects TRBV6-2 or TRBV6-3 to TRBJ1-1; D not resolved. CDR3 length: 14 amino acids. Germline values: CDR1 MNHEY, CDR2 SVGEGT. V gave up 2 bases and J gave up 4 bases, with 11 bases separating them.

The chain joins TRBV2 to TRBJ2-5; D might be TRBD2 (6 bases). The CDR3 extends over 12 amino acids. From germline, CDR1 is SNHLY and CDR2 FYNNEI. The ends were cut back, 3 bases at V and 4 bases at J, with 6 bases in the middle. CDR3 sequence reads: CASSDGGETQYF. The CDR3 DNA is TGTGCCAGCAGTGACGGGGGAGAGACCCAGTACTTC.

J is TRBJ2-6 and V is TRBV11-1, with a weak D call TRBD1 (6 bases). Germline V gene data show CDR1 as SGHAT and CDR2 as FQDESV (reference sequence). This CDR3 has 19 amino acids. Trimming removed 6 bases at V and 0 bases at J, with 21 bases between. CDR3 loop: CASSHVLDSGTSGANVLTF. As DNA, the CDR3 is TGTGCCAGCAGTCACGTTCTGGACAGTGGGACCTCTGGGGCCAACGTCCTGACTTTC.

In its sample, this clonotype is medium-sized. The chain recombines TRBV6-4 with TRBJ1-1; 7 nucleotides align to TRBD1. CDR1 MRHNA and CDR2 SNTAGT come from the germline V gene. The CDR3 consists of 13 residues. Trimming at V came to 0 bases and at J to 8 bases, leaving 3 bases not matched to a gene. The CDR3 is CASSDSETGEAFF. The CDR3 DNA reads TGTGCCAGCAGTGACTCAGAGACAGGGGAAGCTTTCTTT.